Each of the 23 T cell receptor beta chains below was sequenced from the same sample in a study of blood T cell repertoires in COVID-19. Sequenced by immunoSEQ multiplex PCR; TCRdb stores in-frame clones only, minus some. The sample has more than 250,000 clones; over 70% are singletons. The sample consisted of peripheral blood. The receptors stem from a human donor in a cohort sampled during active COVID-19.

The chain links TRBV2 to TRBJ2-3, with TRBD1 identical over 10 bases. This CDR3 comprises 14 residues. After removal of 5 bases from V and 3 bases from J, the junction contained 2 bases not matched to a gene. Germline V gene lookup returns CDR1 SNHLY and CDR2 FYNNEI. The CDR3 bases are TGTGCCAGCAGTCAGGACAGGGGGACAGATACGCAGTATTTT. As protein: CASSQDRGTDTQYF.

The chain couples TRBV6-1 to TRBJ2-7; D is unclear. With 2 bases removed from V and 3 bases from J, the gap between germline ends came to 20 bases. Germline V gene data show CDR1 as MNHNS and CDR2 as SASEGT. CDR3 length equals 17 residues. DNA of the CDR3: TGTGCCAGCAGTGAAATCTCGCCCATCTATTCGCTCTACGAGCAGTACTTC. Translated: CASSEISPIYSLYEQYF.

This chain joins TRBV2 and TRBJ2-6; no clear D. There are 14 residues in the CDR3. Between the trimmed V and J ends, which lost 8 bases and 0 bases, there was a span of 8 bases. Per germline, CDR1 SNHLY and CDR2 FYNNEI. The CDR3 sequence: CASQIGSGANVLTF. CDR3 coding DNA: TGTGCCAGCCAGATTGGCTCTGGGGCCAACGTCCTGACTTTC.

This chain links TRBV2 with TRBJ2-1; 13 bases agree with TRBD2. The CDR3 runs to 23 residues. CDR1 and CDR2 from the germline V gene are SNHLY and FYNNEI. V was pared by 2 bases and J by 0 bases, with 19 bases of the junction left unmatched. The CDR3, as DNA: TGTGCCAGCAGTGAAAGAAAAAAAGTCGGGACTAGCGGGGACATTTCCTCCTACAATGAGCAGTTCTTC. Translation: CASSERKKVGTSGDISSYNEQFF.

CDR3 region: CASSYPGLAGKIQETQYF. The CDR3 DNA reads as TGTGCCAGCAGTTACCCCGGACTAGCGGGGAAAATCCAAGAGACCCAGTACTTC. The rearrangement joins TRBV6-2 or TRBV6-3 to TRBJ2-5; 12 bases are shared with TRBD2. Trimming took 2 bases from V and 1 from J; bases not matched to a gene: 8. There are 18 residues in the CDR3. Germline lookup yields CDR1 MNHEY and CDR2 SVGEGT.

This chain links TRBV6-1 with TRBJ1-4; 9 bases match TRBD1. The CDR3 consists of 16 residues. Trimming cost V 2 bases and J 6 bases; bases outside gene matches: 7. Per the germline V gene, CDR1 is MNHNS and CDR2 is SASEGT. CDR3 bases: TGTGCCAGCAGTGAAAGATTGGGGACAGGGCATGAAAAACTGTTTTTT. Its translation is CASSERLGTGHEKLFF.

The chain has TRBV28 and TRBJ2-7; the D is unclear. Trimming removed 2 bases at V and 5 bases at J, with 13 bases between. Germline V CDR1 and CDR2: MDHEN, SYDVKM. The CDR3 is made up of 14 amino acids. CDR3 amino acids: CASSLLGRSNEQYF. As DNA, the CDR3 is TGTGCCAGCAGTTTACTGGGTAGGAGCAACGAGCAGTACTTC.

In its sample, this clone was seen a few times. The CDR3 loop reads CASSLNRDEQFF. The CDR3 DNA sequence: TGTGCCAGCTCACTTAACAGGGATGAGCAGTTCTTC. The chain combines TRBV18 with TRBJ2-1; perhaps TRBD1 as D (6 bases). Trimming took off 4 bases at V and 8 bases at J, with 9 bases between the two ends. CDR1 is KGHSH and CDR2 is LQKENI in the germline V gene. The CDR3 is 12 residues long.

This clone appeared a single time. The chain carries TRBV19 and TRBJ1-2, with 7 positions matching TRBD1. V lost 6 bases to trimming and J lost 0 bases; unmatched junction nucleotides: 7. From germline, CDR1 is LNHDA and CDR2 SQIVND (reference sequence). The CDR3 has 15 residues. CDR3 protein: CASRLDREANYGYTF. CDR3 sequence (DNA): TGTGCCAGTAGACTTGACAGGGAAGCTAACTATGGCTACACCTTC.

This chain joins TRBV5-1 and TRBJ2-1; 7 bases map to TRBD2. J gave up 4 bases and V 1 base, and 5 bases lay outside the gene matches. Looked up from germline, CDR1 is SGHRS and CDR2 is YFSETQ. The CDR3 totals 15 residues. CDR3 region: CASSLPREVYNEQFF. The CDR3 nucleotides read TGCGCCAGCAGCTTGCCCCGGGAGGTTTACAATGAGCAGTTCTTC.

This clone was picked up one time. The chain links TRBV6-5 to TRBJ1-6; TRBD1 matches 7 bases. Germline CDR1 is MNHEY and CDR2 is SVGAGI. This CDR3 has 15 residues. V shed 6 bases and J 2 bases; nucleotides not matched to a gene: 4. CDR3 residues: CASRVDRAYNSPLHF. The CDR3 DNA sequence: TGTGCCAGCAGAGTCGACAGGGCCTATAATTCACCCCTCCACTTT.

The chain is built from TRBV9 and TRBJ2-2; 7 nucleotides align to TRBD1. This CDR3 spans 16 amino acids. In germline, CDR1 is SGDLS, CDR2 YYNGEE. The V gene end was trimmed by 4 bases and the J gene end by 0 bases; junction bases not matched to a gene: 6. The CDR3 sequence is CASSPRDSPNTGELFF. Here the CDR3 DNA reads TGTGCCAGCAGCCCGAGGGACAGCCCGAACACCGGGGAGCTGTTTTTT.

The CDR3 protein is CASSFGGAPRLGELFF. Written as DNA, the CDR3 is TGTGCCAGCAGTTTCGGGGGAGCCCCCAGATTGGGGGAGCTGTTTTTT. The chain combines TRBV27 with TRBJ2-2; tentative D call: TRBD2 (6 bases). Trimming stripped 3 bases from V and 8 bases from J, with 19 bases between. This CDR3 has 16 amino acids. In germline, CDR1 is MNHEY, CDR2 SMNVEV (reference sequence).

V usage is TRBV12-3 or TRBV12-4 and J usage is TRBJ1-2, with TRBD1 as a possible D gene (6 bases). This CDR3 contains 13 residues. The germline V and J ends were trimmed by 6 bases and 8 bases, with 16 bases remaining between them. CDR3 sequence: CASRSTGREGYTF. The CDR3 coding sequence is TGTGCCAGCAGGTCAACAGGGAGAGAAGGCTACACCTTC.

The CDR3 protein is CASSQQGSDTQYF. CDR3 coding DNA: TGTGCCAGCAGCCAACAGGGGTCAGATACGCAGTATTTT. V gene TRBV6-1 combines with J gene TRBJ2-3; 7 bases line up with TRBD1. V shed 6 bases and J 4 bases; nucleotides not matched to a gene: 4. This CDR3 has 13 amino acids. The germline gives CDR1 MNHNS, CDR2 SASEGT.

The chain combines TRBV3-1 (or the pseudogene TRBV3-2) with TRBJ1-2; no firm D call. CDR1 and CDR2 (germline): LGHDT, YNNKEL (reference sequence). V lost 0 bases, J lost 1 base, and 12 bases lay in between. The CDR3 sequence is 16 residues long. For the CDR3, the DNA is TGTGCCAGCAGCCAAGAGAGGCGGCTGCTTAACTATGGCTACACCTTC. It codes for CASSQERRLLNYGYTF.

This clone was seen only once. This chain links TRBV29-1 with TRBJ2-2; D not certain. Trimming removed 6 bases at V and 1 base at J, with 9 bases between. The CDR3 is made up of 13 amino acids. Germline lookup yields CDR1 SQVTM and CDR2 ANQGSEA. DNA for the CDR3: TGCAGCGTAGATACGGTGAACACCGGGGAGCTGTTTTTT. Its translation is CSVDTVNTGELFF.

This rearrangement joins TRBV3-1 (or the pseudogene TRBV3-2) to TRBJ2-3, with a possible D match to TRBD2 (5 bases). V was trimmed by 1 base and J by 6 bases, leaving 11 bases between them. The CDR3 consists of 14 residues. CDR1 is LGHDT, CDR2 YNNKEL, per germline (reference sequence). The CDR3 DNA follows: TGTGCCAGCAGCCAAGTGAGGAGGCGGGATACGCAGTATTTT. It is translated as CASSQVRRRDTQYF.

The chain couples TRBV7-9 to TRBJ2-7, with D hard to call. The ends were cut back, 3 bases at V and 2 bases at J, with 2 bases in the middle. CDR3 length: 11 residues. The V gene's germline CDR1 is SEHNR and CDR2 FQNEAQ (reference sequence). In DNA, the CDR3 is TGTGCCAGCAGCTTCGCCTACGAGCAGTACTTC. This codes for CASSFAYEQYF. Full variable domain (rest looked up from reference TRBV7-9 and TRBJ2-7): DTGVSQNPRHKITKRGQNVTFRCDPISEHNRLYWYRQTLGQGPEFLTYFQNEAQLEKSRLLSDRFSAERPKGSFSTLEIQRTEQGDSAMYLCASSFAYEQYFGPGTRLTVT.

This sequence joins TRBV11-2 and TRBJ1-2, with D maybe TRBD1 (5 bases). V gave up 5 bases and J gave up 8 bases, with 12 bases separating them. The CDR3 is made up of 12 amino acids. Germline V gene data show CDR1 as SGHAT and CDR2 as FQNNGV. CDR3 nucleotide sequence: TGTGCCAGCAGCCCCGGCAGGGCGGGCTACACCTTC. It yields the protein CASSPGRAGYTF.

The chain is built from TRBV6-5 and TRBJ2-3; a weak D match, TRBD2 (6 bases). Deletions cut 7 bases from V and 2 bases from J, with 10 bases between. The CDR3 totals 13 residues. In germline, CDR1 is MNHEY, CDR2 SVGAGI. DNA for the CDR3: TGTGCCAGCAAGGACTATTACACAGATACGCAGTATTTT. It is translated as CASKDYYTDTQYF.

V and J are TRBV9 and TRBJ2-3; TRBD1 aligns across 7 bases. In germline, CDR1 is SGDLS, CDR2 YYNGEE. The ends lost 0 bases at V and 5 bases at J; junction bases unmatched: 3. CDR3 length equals 14 residues. As DNA, the CDR3 is TGTGCCAGCAGCGTAGAGGGGGACAGAGATACGCAGTATTTT. This encodes CASSVEGDRDTQYF.

The J gene is TRBJ1-5, the V gene TRBV5-1, with TRBD1 matching over 9 bases. The CDR3 is 18 amino acids. The V segment lost 0 bases and the J segment 1 base; nucleotides outside the gene matches: 8. Per germline, CDR1 SGHRS and CDR2 YFSETQ. The CDR3 DNA reads TGCGCCAGCAGCTTGGACAGGGGGCGTACAATCAGCAATCAGCCCCAGCATTTT. It specifies CASSLDRGRTISNQPQHF. Drawing the rest from reference TRBV5-1 and TRBJ1-5, the complete variable domain is KAGVTQTPRYLIKTRGQQVTLSCSPISGHRSVSWYQQTPGQGLQFLFEYFSETQRNKGNFPGRFSGRQFSNSRSEMNVSTLELGDSALYLCASSLDRGRTISNQPQHFGDGTRLSIL.